A selection of T cell receptor beta chains follows, all from one sample in a study of cytomegalovirus exposure and HLA in healthy donors. TCRdb's copy holds only in-frame clones and misses some; the assay was immunoSEQ multiplex PCR. The sample table sets out around 100,000 clones. Sequenced sample: PBMCs. These receptors came from a man in his fifties or sixties in good health and CMV-seronegative. Each CDR3 is given with its conserved first and last residue.

TRBJ1-1	16	TRBV18	CASSLGTLGMNTEAFF
TRBJ1-2	15	TRBV5-1	CASSNPTGSNYGYTF
TRBJ1-4	15	TRBV18	CASSKLQGTNEKLFF
TRBJ1-1	16	TRBV6-1	CASSEALANMNTEAFF
TRBJ1-5	14	TRBV5-4	CASSLGGGEQPQHF
TRBJ2-6	15	TRBV10-3	CAISDSTSGANVLTF
TRBJ1-1	14	TRBV5-4	CTSSLRGRNTEAFF
TRBJ2-7	15	TRBV27	CASSSPGLATYEQYF
TRBJ2-3	13	TRBV2	CASKQGDTDTQYF
TRBJ1-3	19	TRBV4-3	CASSQWLNADRLLENTIYF
TRBJ2-1	13	TRBV5-4	CASSPGHNNEQFF
TRBJ1-6	13	TRBV19	CASSAQRNSPLHF
TRBJ1-2	14	TRBV5-6	CASSLGQLSDGYTF
TRBJ2-7	14	TRBV5-5	CASSTTTGNYEQYF
TRBJ2-7	13	TRBV5-4	CASSAPLGREQYF
TRBJ2-3	19	TRBV5-1	CASSSKLAGGLHSTDTQYF
TRBJ2-5	16	TRBV5-6	CASSLAPAGGRETQYF
TRBJ1-2	13	TRBV19	CASRGGGYRGYTF
TRBJ2-1	16	TRBV9	CASSVRNRGSYNEQFF
TRBJ1-1	15	TRBV13	CASSLRETGRTEAFF
TRBJ1-2	18	TRBV5-5	CASSPRGQGRLLNYGYTF
TRBJ2-1	14	TRBV6-6	CASSYWDRGDEQFF
TRBJ2-7	14	TRBV9	CASSVGEAHYEQYF
TRBJ1-3	18	TRBV7-2	CASSLSPKAGLGGNTIYF
TRBJ2-3	16	TRBV11-3	CASSFSRWLGGDTQYF
TRBJ1-5	15	TRBV19	CASSADGGSNQPQHF
TRBJ2-5	11	TRBV20-1	CSATRQETQYF
TRBJ1-2	12	TRBV9	CASGGQFYGYTF
TRBJ1-3	17	TRBV19	CASSPRLDREIGNTIYF
TRBJ1-3	14	TRBV5-1	CASSQDSSGNTIYF
TRBJ1-1	14	TRBV7-8	CASTLGDRATEAFF
TRBJ1-1	15	TRBV6-1	CASRKGQGQNTEAFF
TRBJ2-7	14	TRBV7-2	CASKRGRSSYEQYF
TRBJ1-1	14	TRBV6-5	CASSYFSGWGEAFF
TRBJ2-5	12	TRBV29-1	CSVFTGGETQYF
TRBJ1-4	14	TRBV9	CASSVGDSNEKLFF
TRBJ2-5	12	TRBV6-1	CASSLYQETQYF
TRBJ2-3	14	TRBV9	CASSVTLTLNTQYF
TRBJ1-3	15	TRBV5-1	CASSLETGAGNTIYF
TRBJ2-7	15	TRBV5-1	CASSLIPRISYEQYF
TRBJ2-7	16	TRBV5-1	CASSFTTGASTREQYF
TRBJ2-1	17	TRBV25-1	CASSEGWGRPSYNEQFF
TRBJ1-2	11	TRBV29-1	CSAELGSSYTF
TRBJ2-5	15	TRBV7-7	CASSLTGFPQETQYF
TRBJ1-1	14	TRBV6-5	CASSLRQMNTEAFF
TRBJ1-2	15	TRBV6-5	CASSYGRMGGYGYTF
TRBJ1-2	11	TRBV2	CASVPDYGYTF
TRBJ2-1	17	TRBV30	CAWSATGGSGRGNEQFF
TRBJ2-7	14	TRBV5-6	CASSFSGGSHEQYF
TRBJ1-1	15	TRBV4-1	CASSQEAGGNTEAFF
TRBJ2-1	15	TRBV29-1	CSVQGSQTLYNEQFF